The following is a TCR beta chain sequence with its context. Its recognized antigen is unknown. No base-level quality is on record; no much larger clone is a single base apart. These data belong to a study of radiotherapy plus CTLA-4 blockade in lung cancer (dated by TCRdb to 2017 to 2018). Describing the broader study: Objective responses were observed in 15% to 20% of enrolled patients, and disease control was achieved in 25% to 40%. What the authors observed across the whole study: After treatment with radiotherapy and ipilimumab, TCR clones that originated in tumors expanded in peripheral blood. The strongest predictors of response were reported to be early dynamic shifts in blood T cell clones along with a rise in serum interferon-beta following radiation.

In this study, focal radiation therapy paired with CTLA-4 blockade (ipilimumab) was tested in patients who had chemo-refractory metastatic non-small-cell lung cancer. The library was produced with the immunoSEQ multiplex PCR assay. This is the immuneACCESS table as TCRdb keeps it, with only in-frame sequences that have V and J called. A part of the clones is gone; compared with another copy, unresolved V genes explain less than half, and the rest is unexplained. The sample has 95,000 to 150,000 clones on record, 85% to 90% of them singletons. About 7% of the sample goes to the ten largest clones. The clonotype was recovered from a human donor with non-small cell lung cancer that progressed on radiotherapy plus ipilimumab. This material consisted of peripheral blood, taken from a patient treated with radiotherapy plus ipilimumab.

DNA sequence: TGTGCCAGCAGTGAGTGGATGGGGGAGCAGTTCTTC. It specifies CASSEWMGEQFF. The chain was built from TRBV25-1 and TRBJ2-1, with no D gene named confidently. Trimming removed 3 bases from V and 10 bases from J, leaving 10 bases between the germline ends. The CDR3 sequence holds 12 residues, the cysteine and phenylalanine included. The kept DNA is CDR3 alone, 36 bases in frame from the first base. Taken from the germline V gene, the CDR1 and CDR2 loops are MGHDK and SYGVNS.